This entry lists 14 T cell receptor beta chains sequenced from one sample in a study of Tregs in tolerant kidney transplant recipients. Produced via immunoSEQ multiplex PCR; TCRdb's table is partial and in-frame only. This table holds 15,000 to 17,000 clones, around 94% found once. The sequenced sample was CD8+ T cells from blood. The receptors were gathered from a human donor in good health.

The rearrangement joins TRBV6-5 to TRBJ1-1; 7 bases agree with TRBD1. The CDR3 is 13 amino acids. Germline values: CDR1 MNHEY, CDR2 SVGAGI. The trim removed 2 bases at V and 8 bases at J, leaving 5 bases unmatched. As DNA, the CDR3 is TGTGCCAGCAGTTACGTAAGGGGGCTAGAAGCTTTCTTT. Translation: CASSYVRGLEAFF.

This sequence joins TRBV19 and TRBJ2-1; D gene ambiguous. V lost 1 base to trimming and J lost 5 bases, with 6 bases between them. Germline CDR1 reads LNHDA; CDR2 reads SQIVND (reference sequence). This CDR3 has 13 amino acids. The CDR3 here is CASSIGANNEQFF. Here the CDR3 DNA reads TGTGCCAGTAGTATAGGGGCAAACAATGAGCAGTTCTTC.

The rearrangement links TRBV4-1 to TRBJ2-1; no clear D gene. CDR1 and CDR2 from the germline V gene are MGHRA and YSYEKL. The germline V and J ends were trimmed by 1 base and 7 bases, with 5 bases remaining between them. CDR3 length equals 12 residues. The CDR3 region is CASSQAPNEQFF. CDR3 nucleotide sequence: TGCGCCAGCAGCCAAGCCCCGAATGAGCAGTTCTTC.

This clone appeared once. The gene calls are TRBV19 and TRBJ1-4; D possibly corresponds to TRBD1 (5 bases). The CDR3 runs to 13 residues. V lost 3 bases, J lost 8 bases, and 10 bases lay in between. Germline V gene lookup returns CDR1 LNHDA and CDR2 SQIVND (reference sequence). The CDR3 region is CASSIQGGEKLFF. For the CDR3, the DNA is TGTGCCAGTAGTATTCAGGGTGGGGAAAAACTGTTTTTT.

J is TRBJ2-3 and V is TRBV29-1; 11 bases are a match to TRBD2. The V gene end was trimmed by 4 bases and the J gene end by 0 bases; junction bases not matched to a gene: 6. Germline-derived CDR1 and CDR2 are SQVTM and ANQGSEA. This CDR3 is 16 amino acids long. The CDR3 loop is CSVAGLAASSTDTQYF. CDR3 nucleotide sequence: TGCAGCGTTGCGGGACTAGCGGCTTCTAGCACAGATACGCAGTATTTT.

This chain uses TRBV7-6 with TRBJ1-2; D is unresolved. The germline CDR1 and CDR2 sequences are SGHVS and FNYEAQ. CDR3 length equals 16 residues. With 0 bases removed from V and 0 bases from J, the gap between germline ends came to 11 bases. The DNA of the CDR3 is TGTGCCAGCAGCTTAGCCAAGGGTGTGGCTAACTATGGCTACACCTTC. Encoded protein: CASSLAKGVANYGYTF.

This sequence joins TRBV10-3 and TRBJ2-5; D is unresolved. The CDR3 extends over 13 amino acids. Trimming cost V 4 bases and J 2 bases, with 8 bases left between them. Germline loops: CDR1 ENHRY, CDR2 SYGVKD. The CDR3 protein is CAISVRNQETQYF. CDR3 sequence (DNA): TGTGCCATCAGTGTGAGGAATCAAGAGACCCAGTACTTC.

This clone was recorded only once. CDR3 in amino acids: CASSLISADTQYF. The CDR3 bases are TGTGCCAGCAGCTTAATTTCTGCAGATACGCAGTATTTT. V gene TRBV7-2 combines with J gene TRBJ2-3, with D uncertain. V lost 2 bases, J lost 4 bases, and 7 bases lay in between. CDR3 length: 13 residues. From germline, CDR1 is SGHTA and CDR2 FQGNSA.

The chain employs TRBV29-1 and TRBJ2-1, with D unresolved. Trimming cost V 4 bases and J 6 bases, with 16 bases left between them. The germline V gene has CDR1 SQVTM and CDR2 ANQGSEA. This CDR3 is built from 14 residues. The chain's CDR3 is CSVVGRIMGNEQFF. The CDR3 DNA reads TGCAGCGTTGTAGGTAGGATTATGGGCAATGAGCAGTTCTTC.

The genes are TRBV9 and TRBJ2-2; D possibly corresponds to TRBD2 (5 bases). The germline CDR1 and CDR2 sequences are SGDLS and YYNGEE. The CDR3 covers 17 residues. V lost 3 bases and J lost 6, with 21 bases in between. The CDR3 here is CASSDFEGTYGPGELFF. The CDR3 bases are TGTGCCAGCAGCGACTTTGAGGGCACGTATGGCCCCGGGGAGCTGTTTTTT.

The chain employs TRBV19 and TRBJ1-3; perhaps TRBD1 as D (5 bases). The CDR3 loop spans 16 amino acids. Trimming removed 4 bases at V and 0 bases at J, with 13 bases between. Germline values: CDR1 LNHDA, CDR2 SQIVND (reference sequence). For the CDR3, the DNA is TGTGCCAGTAGTACACTTGGGACGGGCTCTGGAAACACCATATATTTT. It specifies CASSTLGTGSGNTIYF. The full variable domain, with the rest looked up from reference TRBV19 and TRBJ1-3, is DGGITQSPKYLFRKEGQNVTLSCEQNLNHDAMYWYRQDPGQGLRLIYYSQIVNDFQKGDIAEGYSVSREKKESFPLTVTSAQKNPTAFYLCASSTLGTGSGNTIYFGEGSWLTVV.

This chain links TRBV29-1 with TRBJ2-6; a weak D match, TRBD2 (5 bases). V lost 0 bases and J 0 bases, leaving 12 bases between the germline ends. The CDR3 runs to 17 residues. Germline CDR1 SQVTM, CDR2 ANQGSEA. The CDR3 here is CSVEESRRDSGANVLTF. DNA for the CDR3: TGCAGCGTTGAAGAATCCCGACGGGACTCTGGGGCCAACGTCCTGACTTTC.

The chain combines TRBV5-5 with TRBJ2-1; 10 nucleotides align to TRBD2. Germline V gives CDR1 SGHKS, CDR2 YYEKEE (reference sequence). CDR3 length: 14 amino acids. Unmatched junction bases numbered 0, after V lost 4 bases and J lost 2 bases. CDR3 DNA: TGTGCCAGCAGCCTAGCGGGGGCCTACAATGAGCAGTTCTTC. Amino acid sequence: CASSLAGAYNEQFF.

V and J are TRBV5-4 and TRBJ2-7, with a tentative D call TRBD1 (5 bases). The CDR3 loop spans 14 amino acids. In germline, CDR1 is SGHNT, CDR2 YYREEE (reference sequence). V gave up 1 base and J gave up 5 bases, with 13 bases separating them. The CDR3 reads CASSLPRTRDEQYF. The CDR3 nucleotides read TGTGCCAGCAGCTTGCCCAGGACAAGGGACGAGCAGTACTTC.